The rows below give T cell receptor beta chains drawn from one sample of a study of shared clonotypes between healthy human individuals. TCRdb's copy holds only in-frame clones and misses some; the assay was immunoSEQ multiplex PCR. The table lists some 1.5 million clones, approximately 98% of them singletons, with approximately 0.45% in the top ten. The sample consisted of naive CD4+ T cells sorted from blood. These receptors originate from a man aged 25-45 years in good health. Both conserved end residues are part of each CDR3. D genes are given only for firm matches. Some rows mark clone size as missing; the rest say once, few, many or name a class of expanded clone.

d_call cdr3_length j_call clone_size v_call cdr3_aa cdr3_nt
NA 12 TRBJ1-4 NA TRBV30 CAWKQVNEKLFF TGTGCCTGGAAGCAAGTCAATGAAAAACTGTTTTTT
NA 12 TRBJ2-7 NA TRBV18 CASSPGGNEQYF TGTGCCAGCTCACCAGGCGGCAACGAGCAGTACTTC
TRBD1 15 TRBJ2-7 NA TRBV18 CASSPTRTGLNEQYF TGTGCCAGCTCACCAACTAGGACAGGGTTGAACGAGCAGTACTTC
NA 14 TRBJ2-2 NA TRBV11-2 CASTRDGLTGELFF TGTGCCAGCACCCGGGACGGTTTAACCGGGGAGCTGTTTTTT
NA 14 TRBJ1-2 NA TRBV6-1 CASSSTLPSYGYTF TGTGCCAGCAGTTCTACCCTTCCAAGCTATGGCTACACCTTC
TRBD2 16 TRBJ2-7 NA TRBV5-1 CASSLEVAGPTLEQYF TGCGCCAGCAGCTTGGAAGTAGCGGGCCCTACGTTAGAGCAGTACTTC
NA 16 TRBJ2-7 NA TRBV18 CASSLVAGGSSYEQYF TGTGCCAGCTCACTAGTCGCCGGGGGTTCATCCTACGAGCAGTACTTC
TRBD2 13 TRBJ2-1 NA TRBV10-3 CAITPGGRNEQFF TGTGCCATCACCCCGGGAGGGAGAAATGAGCAGTTCTTC
NA 14 TRBJ2-7 NA TRBV30 CAWSVLTANYEQYF TGTGCCTGGAGTGTATTAACAGCTAACTACGAGCAGTACTTC
TRBD2 17 TRBJ2-1 NA TRBV5-1 CASSLLAGGPVYNEQFF TGCGCCAGCAGCTTATTAGCGGGAGGGCCGGTATACAATGAGCAGTTCTTC
NA 13 TRBJ2-5 NA TRBV11-2 CASSMTRQETQYF TGTGCCAGCAGTATGACTAGGCAAGAGACCCAGTACTTC
NA 12 TRBJ2-1 NA TRBV2 CASSQVDNEQFF TGTGCCAGCAGTCAGGTTGACAATGAGCAGTTCTTC
NA 14 TRBJ1-4 NA TRBV2 CASSEALLGEKLFF TGTGCCAGCAGTGAAGCGCTTCTCGGGGAAAAACTGTTTTTT
NA 12 TRBJ2-1 few TRBV9 CASSVDRNEQFF TGTGCCAGCAGCGTAGATCGGAATGAGCAGTTCTTC
TRBD1 15 TRBJ2-2 NA TRBV19 CATLKGQGITGELFF TGTGCCACCCTAAAGGGACAGGGGATCACCGGGGAGCTGTTTTTT
NA 13 TRBJ2-5 NA TRBV18 CASSPGTQETQYF TGTGCCAGCTCACCAGGGACTCAAGAGACCCAGTACTTC
NA 13 TRBJ2-7 NA TRBV10-3 CAISERGAYEQYF TGTGCCATCAGTGAGAGGGGAGCCTACGAGCAGTACTTC
TRBD2 14 TRBJ2-5 NA TRBV29-1 CSVHRGLAKETQYF TGCAGCGTACACAGGGGACTAGCTAAAGAGACCCAGTACTTC
TRBD1 16 TRBJ2-7 NA TRBV28 CASSLVVGQGKYEQYF TGTGCCAGCAGTTTAGTGGTAGGACAGGGCAAATACGAGCAGTACTTC
NA 14 TRBJ2-2 NA TRBV7-3 CASSSAGNTGELFF TGTGCCAGCAGCAGCGCGGGGAACACCGGGGAGCTGTTTTTT
TRBD2 15 TRBJ2-1 NA TRBV5-1 CASTSGTYRYNEQFF TGCGCCAGCACTAGCGGGACTTACCGGTACAATGAGCAGTTCTTC
NA 14 TRBJ2-2 NA TRBV4-1 CASSPWAGTGELFF TGCGCCAGCAGCCCTTGGGCGGGGACCGGGGAGCTGTTTTTT
TRBD1 16 TRBJ2-2 NA TRBV7-8 CASSILGQGVVGELFF TGTGCCAGCAGCATACTGGGACAGGGGGTGGTCGGGGAGCTGTTTTTT
NA 15 TRBJ2-2 once TRBV7-2 CASSLWGRNTGELFF TGTGCCAGCAGCCTCTGGGGGAGGAACACCGGGGAGCTGTTTTTT
NA 11 TRBJ2-2 NA TRBV5-6 CASSSPGELFF TGTGCCAGCAGCTCCCCCGGGGAGCTGTTTTTT
NA 11 TRBJ2-7 NA TRBV4-2 CASSQDYEQYF TGTGCCAGCAGCCAAGATTACGAGCAGTACTTC